The sequence of this T cell receptor (beta chain) was determined in a study of shared clonotypes between healthy human individuals. Sequencing was performed with immunoSEQ multiplex PCR; in TCRdb, only in-frame clones are kept and a portion is missing. The sample records about 1.5 million clones, 95% to 99% being singletons. Germline V gene sequence: CDR1 SGDLS, CDR2 YYNGEE. The J segment lost 0 bases and the V segment lost 4 bases, leaving 6 bases of the junction unmatched. The CDR3 has 15 residues. Sequencing was carried out using naive CD4+ T cells sorted from blood. The subset: CD45RA+ positively selected. The rearrangement joins TRBV9 to TRBJ1-1; TRBD1 matches at 7 bases. This receptor was identified in a man in his thirties or forties in good health. CDR3 bases: TGTGCCAGCAGCCCCAGGGGGGGGCTGAACACTGAAGCTTTCTTT. Its protein is CASSPRGGLNTEAFF.